A selection of T cell receptor beta chains follows, all from one sample in a study of blood T cell repertoires in COVID-19. Profiling relied on immunoSEQ multiplex PCR, and the TCRdb table lists in-frame clones only, not all of them. Here the sample spans roughly 140,000 clones, over 70% being singletons. The sequencing input was peripheral blood. These TCRs come from a man in his sixties or seventies who had recovered from COVID-19. Each CDR3 is given with its conserved first and last residue. Fields, in order: V gene, J gene, CDR3 length, clone size, D gene, CDR3 DNA, CDR3 protein. A D gene is named only where the DNA matches it firmly. Size tells how often a clone was seen (once, few, many) or the class of an expanded clone, and some rows leave it out.

TRBV30	TRBJ2-3	15	NA	TRBD2	TGTGCCTGGTCGACTAGCGGGAGTTGGTCAGATACGCAGTATTTT	CAWSTSGSWSDTQYF
TRBV4-1	TRBJ2-2	15	NA	TRBD1	TGCGCCAGCAGCCGGGGACAGGGGTTTACCGGGGAGCTGTTTTTT	CASSRGQGFTGELFF
TRBV6-6	TRBJ1-2	14	NA	NA	TGTGCCAGCAGTTACTCCCCGCAGGGGTCTGGCTACACCTTC	CASSYSPQGSGYTF
TRBV14	TRBJ2-7	11	few	NA	TGTGCCAGCAGCCGCGGCTACGAGCAGTACTTC	CASSRGYEQYF
TRBV7-8	TRBJ2-7	15	NA	TRBD2	TGTGCCAGCAGCATGAGCGGGACTAGCGCTTACGAGCAGTACTTC	CASSMSGTSAYEQYF
TRBV18	TRBJ1-1	14	NA	NA	TGTGCCAGCTCACCAATTGGGGGGACCACTGAAGCTTTCTTT	CASSPIGGTTEAFF
TRBV24-1	TRBJ2-1	13	few	NA	TGTGCCACCAGTGATTTGACTAACAATGAGCAGTTCTTC	CATSDLTNNEQFF
TRBV5-1	TRBJ1-1	16	NA	NA	TGCGCCAGCACAATCGGGAGTTCAGGGCCCTTATCTGAAGCTTTCTTT	CASTIGSSGPLSEAFF
TRBV11-3	TRBJ2-7	15	NA	NA	TGTGCCAGCAGCTTATTCTCGGCTAGCTCCTACGAGCAGTACTTC	CASSLFSASSYEQYF
TRBV5-1	TRBJ2-2	16	NA	TRBD1	TGCGCCAGCAGCTCACGGACAGGGACGAACACCGGGGAGCTGTTTTTT	CASSSRTGTNTGELFF
TRBV3-1/TRBV3-2	TRBJ2-1	17	NA	NA	TGTGCCAGCAACCGACCGGGACTTCCCTGGCCCTACAATGAGCAGTTCTTC	CASNRPGLPWPYNEQFF
TRBV7-8	TRBJ2-1	11	NA	NA	TGTGCCAGCAGATCGCGCGGCGGGCAGTTCTTC	CASRSRGGQFF
TRBV30	TRBJ1-6	12	NA	NA	TGTGCCTGGAGTCCCACAGCTTCACCCCTCCACTTT	CAWSPTASPLHF
TRBV11-2	TRBJ1-2	13	NA	NA	TGTGCCAGCAGCTTAGGGGCAGTATATGGCTACACCTTC	CASSLGAVYGYTF
TRBV27	TRBJ2-3	16	NA	TRBD2	TGTGCCAGCAGGAAGAAGCGGGGTCTTAGCACAGATACGCAGTATTTT	CASRKKRGLSTDTQYF
TRBV9	TRBJ2-1	15	NA	NA	TGTGCCAGCAGCTCCGTCAGCGGACAGAACAATGAGCAGTTCTTC	CASSSVSGQNNEQFF
TRBV7-8	TRBJ2-1	18	NA	TRBD1	TGTGCCAGCAGCTTAGGGGGGACAGGGGCGAAGAATTACAATGAGCAGTTCTTC	CASSLGGTGAKNYNEQFF
TRBV9	TRBJ2-5	15	NA	TRBD2	TGTGCCAGCAGCGTGGGCGGGAGGCTGGGGGAGACCCAGTACTTC	CASSVGGRLGETQYF
TRBV5-4	TRBJ2-7	14	once	NA	TGTGCCAGCAGCTTGGGGGAGGTATCCTACGAGCAGTACTTC	CASSLGEVSYEQYF
TRBV5-1	TRBJ2-1	14	NA	TRBD1	TGCGCCAGCAGCTTAGGACAGGGAGCTTTTGAGCAGTTCTTC	CASSLGQGAFEQFF
TRBV19	TRBJ2-5	13	NA	TRBD1	TGTGCCAGTAGTATGCGACAGGGCGAGACCCAGTACTTC	CASSMRQGETQYF
TRBV6-1	TRBJ2-5	11	NA	NA	TGTGCCAGCACCGGGCAAGAGACCCAGTACTTC	CASTGQETQYF
TRBV11-2	TRBJ2-1	15	NA	TRBD1	TGTGCCAGCAGCCGGACAGGGGGTTGGGGCAATGAGCAGTTCTTC	CASSRTGGWGNEQFF
TRBV7-9	TRBJ1-6	14	NA	TRBD1	TGTGCCAGCAGCCCGGGACAGCCTTATTCACCCCTCCACTTT	CASSPGQPYSPLHF
TRBV29-1	TRBJ1-2	11	NA	NA	TGCAGCGTTCGGAGCAACTATGGCTACACCTTC	CSVRSNYGYTF
TRBV12-5	TRBJ2-7	16	NA	TRBD2	TGTGCTAGTGGTTTGGTACTCAGCGGGGGTACCTACGAGCAGTACTTC	CASGLVLSGGTYEQYF
TRBV29-1	TRBJ2-5	13	NA	NA	TGCAGCGTTGCCATAGCGGAGCAAGAGACCCAGTACTTC	CSVAIAEQETQYF
TRBV6-5	TRBJ2-7	13	NA	NA	TGTGCCAGCTCGGGCAGGGTGGCCTACGAGCAGTACTTC	CASSGRVAYEQYF
TRBV3-1/TRBV3-2	TRBJ2-7	17	once	TRBD2	TGTGCCAGCAGCCAAGCGCTAGCGGGAGGGCCGTCCTACGAGCAGTACTTC	CASSQALAGGPSYEQYF
TRBV5-5	TRBJ2-5	15	NA	NA	TGTGCCAGCAGCCCCAGACAGGCCCTGCAAGAGACCCAGTACTTC	CASSPRQALQETQYF
TRBV2	TRBJ2-5	15	NA	NA	TGTGCCAGCAGTGACGGGGGAGGACTTCAAGAGACCCAGTACTTC	CASSDGGGLQETQYF
TRBV10-1	TRBJ2-4	15	NA	NA	TGCGCCAGCAGTGAGGGAACTAGTTCGGTAAACATTCAGTACTTC	CASSEGTSSVNIQYF
TRBV5-1	TRBJ1-2	13	NA	NA	TGCGCCAGCAGCGAGACAGATAACTATGGCTACACCTTC	CASSETDNYGYTF
TRBV7-2	TRBJ1-2	15	NA	NA	TGTGCCAGCACTTCAACAGGGAGTTTTAACTATGGCTACACCTTC	CASTSTGSFNYGYTF
TRBV10-1	TRBJ2-7	14	NA	NA	TGCGCCAGCAGTGCAGGCACCGGCCCCTACGAGCAGTACTTC	CASSAGTGPYEQYF
TRBV30	TRBJ1-5	12	NA	NA	TGTGCCTGGAACAAGTGGAATCAGCCCCAGCATTTT	CAWNKWNQPQHF
TRBV19	TRBJ2-5	16	NA	TRBD2	TGTGCCAGTAGTATGCTAGCGGGAGAACGAGGAGAGACCCAGTACTTC	CASSMLAGERGETQYF
TRBV4-1	TRBJ1-5	14	NA	NA	TGCGCCAGCAGCCAAGAATCAGGGTGGCGGCCCCAGCATTTT	CASSQESGWRPQHF
TRBV19	TRBJ1-5	18	NA	NA	TGTGCCAGTAGGGGTTGGCGCACCAAGGAGGAGGGCAATCAGCCCCAGCATTTT	CASRGWRTKEEGNQPQHF
TRBV5-1	TRBJ1-2	13	NA	NA	TGCGCCAGCAGCTTGGGGGGGCGAGGAGGCTACACCTTC	CASSLGGRGGYTF
TRBV10-2	TRBJ2-2	16	NA	TRBD2	TGCGCCAGCAGTGATAGCGGGAGGACATATTCCCGGGGAGCTGTTTTT	CASSDSGRTYSRGAVF
TRBV7-8	TRBJ1-1	15	few	NA	TGTGCCAGCAGCGAAAGGGGTCCTCGGAACACTGAAGCTTTCTTT	CASSERGPRNTEAFF
TRBV27	TRBJ2-6	23	once	TRBD1	TGTGCCAGCAGTTCGTGGAGGGTTTATATAACCCGGGACAGGCCGGACGGAATCAACGTCCTGACTTTC	CASSSWRVYITRDRPDGINVLTF
TRBV30	TRBJ2-7	16	NA	NA	TGTGCCTGGAGCGAAACCCGGGGGGCCAGGTATTGGGAGCAGTACTTC	CAWSETRGARYWEQYF
TRBV7-2	TRBJ2-1	14	NA	NA	TGTGCGAGGAGGAGGGAAATCCTCTACAATGAGCAGTTCTTC	CARRREILYNEQFF
TRBV2	TRBJ2-7	14	NA	NA	TGTGCCAGCAGTGAATTCCCAAACTCCTACGAGCAGTACTTC	CASSEFPNSYEQYF
TRBV7-2	TRBJ2-5	16	once	TRBD2	TGTGCCAGCAGCTTTCGTGGAACGGGAGGGTGGGAGACCCAGTACTTC	CASSFRGTGGWETQYF
TRBV7-9	TRBJ1-4	14	NA	TRBD1	TGTGCCATCGCAGGGGGACAGGAGAATGAAAAACTGTTTTTT	CAIAGGQENEKLFF
TRBV6-1	TRBJ1-1	13	NA	NA	TGTGCCAGCAGTGACCAACAGTACACTGAAGCTTTCTTT	CASSDQQYTEAFF
TRBV10-3	TRBJ1-3	15	NA	NA	TGTGCCATCAGTGAACGAGGCGGAGCTGGAAACACCATATATTTT	CAISERGGAGNTIYF
TRBV2	TRBJ2-7	15	NA	NA	TGTGCCAGCAGCGGGGGGACAGGCCCGACCTACGAGCAGTACTTC	CASSGGTGPTYEQYF
TRBV11-2	TRBJ1-2	16	NA	NA	TGTGCCAGCAGCTTCTACAAAGGGGCATGGGGCTATGGCTACACCTTC	CASSFYKGAWGYGYTF
TRBV19	TRBJ2-3	16	NA	TRBD2	TGTGCCAGTAGTCTCGGACTAGCGGAGGTGGGAGATACGCAGTATTTT	CASSLGLAEVGDTQYF
TRBV7-9	TRBJ2-1	14	few	NA	TGTGCCAGCAGCTCGCTCCAGGGTTACAATGAGCAGTTCTTC	CASSSLQGYNEQFF